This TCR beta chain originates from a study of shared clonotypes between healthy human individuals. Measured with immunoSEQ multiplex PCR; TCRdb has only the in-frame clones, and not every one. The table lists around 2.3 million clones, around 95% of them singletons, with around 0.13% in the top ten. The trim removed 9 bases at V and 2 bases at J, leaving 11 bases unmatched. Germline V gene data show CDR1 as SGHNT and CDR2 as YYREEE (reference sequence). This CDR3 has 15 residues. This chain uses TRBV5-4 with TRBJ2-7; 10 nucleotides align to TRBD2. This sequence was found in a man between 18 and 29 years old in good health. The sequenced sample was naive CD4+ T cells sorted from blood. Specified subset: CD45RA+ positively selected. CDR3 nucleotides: TGTGCCACCACCCTGGGCGGGACTAGCGCCTACGAGCAGTACTTC. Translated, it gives CATTLGGTSAYEQYF. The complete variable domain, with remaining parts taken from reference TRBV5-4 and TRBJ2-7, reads ETGVTQSPTHLIKTRGQQVTLRCSSQSGHNTVSWYQQALGQGPQFIFQYYREEENGRGNFPPRFSGLQFPNYSSELNVNALELDDSALYLCATTLGGTSAYEQYFGPGTRLTVT.